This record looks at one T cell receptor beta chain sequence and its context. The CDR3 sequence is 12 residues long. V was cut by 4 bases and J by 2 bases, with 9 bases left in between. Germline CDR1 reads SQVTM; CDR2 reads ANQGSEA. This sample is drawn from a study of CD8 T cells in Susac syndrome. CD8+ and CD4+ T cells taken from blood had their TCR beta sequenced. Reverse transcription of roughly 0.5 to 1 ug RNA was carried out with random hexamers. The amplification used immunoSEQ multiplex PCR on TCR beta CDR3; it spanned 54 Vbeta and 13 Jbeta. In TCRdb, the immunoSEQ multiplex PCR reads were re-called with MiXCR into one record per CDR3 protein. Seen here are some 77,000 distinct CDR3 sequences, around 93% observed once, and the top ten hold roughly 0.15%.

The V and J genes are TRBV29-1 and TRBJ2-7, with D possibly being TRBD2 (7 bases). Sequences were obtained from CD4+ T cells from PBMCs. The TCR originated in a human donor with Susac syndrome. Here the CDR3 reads CSVVGGPYEQYF. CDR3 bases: TGCAGCGTTGTCGGGGGGCCCTACGAGCAGTACTTC.